This TCR beta chain was profiled in a study of blood T cell repertoires in COVID-19. TCRdb keeps only in-frame clones here, not all; method: immunoSEQ multiplex PCR. This sample has 70,000 to 100,000 clones, with roughly 72% found just once. This CDR3 contains 15 residues. Trimming took off 0 bases at V and 5 bases at J, with 13 bases between the two ends. Germline values: CDR1 LNHDA, CDR2 SQIVND (reference sequence). Source material: peripheral blood. The gene calls are TRBV19 and TRBJ1-2; D ambiguous. This TCR was recovered from an older woman in a cohort sampled during active or convalescent COVID-19. DNA of the CDR3: TGTGCCAGTAGTATAGATCCCCAATCCCATTATGGCTACACCTTC. Translated, it gives CASSIDPQSHYGYTF.